One and the same sample provided the 18 T cell receptor beta chains below, sequenced in a study of blood T cell repertoires in COVID-19. Libraries were prepared by immunoSEQ multiplex PCR; TCRdb keeps only in-frame clonotypes and omits some of them. The sample consists of about 70,000 clones, around 87% of them appearing once. The sample was peripheral blood. These TCRs come from a woman between 18 and 30 years old with acute or convalescent COVID-19.

The V and J genes are TRBV6-5 and TRBJ1-5, with a weak D call TRBD1 (6 bases). The germline gives CDR1 MNHEY, CDR2 SVGAGI. The CDR3 totals 15 residues. Trimming took off 6 bases at V and 0 bases at J, with 12 bases between the two ends. The CDR3 sequence is CASRHGQFSNQPQHF. The CDR3, as DNA: TGTGCCAGCAGACACGGACAGTTTAGCAATCAGCCCCAGCATTTT.

The V and J genes are TRBV4-1 and TRBJ2-7; 7 bases match TRBD1. Germline trimming cut 1 base from V and 2 bases from J; bases unmatched to any gene: 2. This CDR3 is built from 14 residues. Germline loops: CDR1 MGHRA, CDR2 YSYEKL. The CDR3 DNA reads as TGCGCCAGCAGCCAAGGACAGGGTACCTACGAGCAGTACTTC. Translated, it gives CASSQGQGTYEQYF.

This clone was counted only a few times. The CDR3 region has the DNA TGTGCCAGCAGCTTAGGTTACTTATCTTGGATGCAGGTCCACGAGCAGTACTTC. Translating it yields CASSLGYLSWMQVHEQYF. The chain recombines TRBV11-2 with TRBJ2-7; D is unclear. The ends were cut back, 1 base at V and 5 bases at J, with 24 bases in the middle. The germline V gene has CDR1 SGHAT and CDR2 FQNNGV. The length of the CDR3 is 18 residues.

The chain joins TRBV11-2 to TRBJ2-5; TRBD2 agrees at 14 bases. Germline loops: CDR1 SGHAT, CDR2 FQNNGV. CDR3 length equals 19 residues. Unmatched junction bases numbered 12, after V lost 1 base and J lost 5 bases. CDR3: CASSLAGTSGSWGVETQYF. The CDR3 DNA follows: TGTGCCAGCAGCTTAGCTGGGACTAGCGGGAGCTGGGGTGTTGAGACCCAGTACTTC.

This chain links TRBV7-7 with TRBJ2-7; D is ambiguous. Germline V CDR1 and CDR2: SSHAT, FNYEAQ (reference sequence). Trimming removed 1 base at V and 9 bases at J, with 25 bases between. The CDR3 sequence is 17 residues long. The CDR3 reads CASSLVKQLPTTKVQYF. The DNA for the CDR3 is TGTGCCAGCAGCTTAGTCAAACAACTCCCAACTACGAAGGTGCAGTACTTC.

This chain links TRBV3-1 (or the pseudogene TRBV3-2) with TRBJ2-2, with a possible D match to TRBD2 (6 bases). Germline V gene lookup returns CDR1 LGHDT and CDR2 YNNKEL (reference sequence). The CDR3 runs to 16 residues. Deletions cut 1 base from V and 6 bases from J, with 15 bases between. CDR3 sequence (DNA): TGTGCCAGCAGCCAAGTTTACGGGAGTGGATCCGGGGAGCTGTTTTTT. Protein sequence: CASSQVYGSGSGELFF.

The J gene is TRBJ2-5, the V gene TRBV2; D may be TRBD2 (6 bases). In germline, CDR1 is SNHLY, CDR2 FYNNEI. This CDR3 comprises 15 residues. Between the trimmed V and J ends, which lost 4 bases and 1 base, there was a span of 13 bases. The CDR3 DNA reads as TGTGCCAGCAGTGGCAGCGGGCCGCGCCAAGAGACCCAGTACTTC. Translation gives CASSGSGPRQETQYF.

The chain recombines TRBV18 with TRBJ2-3; 7 bases fit TRBD1. CDR3 length: 13 residues. Germline CDR1 reads KGHSH; CDR2 reads LQKENI. Unmatched junction bases numbered 3, after V lost 8 bases and J lost 1 base. For the CDR3, the DNA is TGTGCCAGCGGGGACAGCGGCACAGATACGCAGTATTTT. Translated: CASGDSGTDTQYF. The whole variable domain, filled in from reference TRBV18 and TRBJ2-3, reads NAGVMQNPRHLVRRRGQEARLRCSPMKGHSHVYWYRQLPEEGLKFMVYLQKENIIDESGMPKERFSAEFPKEGPSILRIQQVVRGDSAAYFCASGDSGTDTQYFGPGTRLTVL.

The rearrangement joins TRBV28 to TRBJ1-2; 11 bases match TRBD1. This CDR3 contains 17 residues. CDR1 is MDHEN, CDR2 SYDVKM, per germline. With 5 bases clipped from V and 3 bases from J, the junction kept 11 bases outside the gene matches. The CDR3 region is CASSPELGQGADYGYTF. CDR3 DNA: TGTGCCAGCAGTCCGGAACTCGGACAGGGGGCTGACTATGGCTACACCTTC.

This clone was detected only once. CDR3 residues: CAWSVAHEQFF. For the CDR3, the DNA is TGTGCCTGGAGTGTAGCCCATGAGCAGTTCTTC. The chain uses TRBV30 and TRBJ2-1, with D uncertain. The CDR3 totals 11 residues. V lost 0 bases, J lost 8 bases, and 5 bases lay in between. Looked up from germline, CDR1 is GTSNPN and CDR2 is SVGIG (reference sequence).

The CDR3 DNA is TGTGCCACCAGTGATGAACTACTTGAGCAGTACTTC. Amino acids: CATSDELLEQYF. This chain links TRBV24-1 with TRBJ2-7, with D uncertain. This CDR3 is built from 12 residues. Looked up from germline, CDR1 is KGHDR and CDR2 is SFDVKD. Trimming took off 3 bases at V and 7 bases at J, with 9 bases between the two ends.

The chain combines TRBV28 with TRBJ1-2, with TRBD1 matching over 7 bases. The V gene's germline CDR1 is MDHEN and CDR2 SYDVKM. CDR3 size: 14 residues. V lost 5 bases to trimming and J lost 3 bases; unmatched junction nucleotides: 6. CDR3 DNA sequence: TGTGCCAGCAGTCTACAGGGGACGTACTATGGCTACACCTTC. Protein sequence: CASSLQGTYYGYTF.

V gene TRBV5-4 combines with J gene TRBJ2-5, with D unclear. CDR3 length: 13 amino acids. From germline, CDR1 is SGHNT and CDR2 YYREEE (reference sequence). Trimming removed 4 bases from V and 2 bases from J, with 9 bases in between. The CDR3 region is CASSMAIQETQYF. CDR3 DNA: TGTGCCAGCAGCATGGCCATTCAAGAGACCCAGTACTTC.

This chain joins TRBV4-1 and TRBJ1-1, with a tentative D call TRBD1 (5 bases). The ends were cut back, 3 bases at V and 7 bases at J, with 12 bases in the middle. The CDR3 is made up of 13 amino acids. The germline CDR1 and CDR2 sequences are MGHRA and YSYEKL. The CDR3 region has the DNA TGCGCCAGCAGCCACGGGGGGTCAAGTGAAGCTTTCTTT. Encoded protein: CASSHGGSSEAFF.

J is TRBJ2-7 and V is TRBV18; 13 bases align to TRBD2. Losses at the gene ends were 5 bases for V and 0 bases for J; bases not matched to a gene: 7. The germline CDR1 and CDR2 sequences are KGHSH and LQKENI. The CDR3 spans 17 residues. CDR3 protein: CASSMTGTSGTSYEQYF. The CDR3 DNA reads as TGTGCCAGCTCAATGACCGGGACTAGCGGGACCTCCTACGAGCAGTACTTC.

J is TRBJ2-1 and V is TRBV28; perhaps TRBD1 as D (5 bases). The CDR3 consists of 15 residues. Trimming left V 4 bases short and J 7 bases short, with 17 bases between. CDR1 and CDR2 from the germline V gene are MDHEN and SYDVKM. The CDR3 sequence: CASSSAGSRRNEQFF. CDR3 nucleotides: TGTGCCAGCAGTTCGGCAGGGTCTCGAAGGAATGAGCAGTTCTTC. The entire variable domain, with the rest obtained from reference TRBV28 and TRBJ2-1, is as follows: DVKVTQSSRYLVKRTGEKVFLECVQDMDHENMFWYRQDPGLGLRLIYFSYDVKMKEKGDIPEGYSVSREKKERFSLILESASTNQTSMYLCASSSAGSRRNEQFFGPGTRLTVL.

This chain uses TRBV11-3 with TRBJ2-1, with D perhaps TRBD2 (5 bases). V lost 2 bases and J 4 bases, leaving 12 bases between the germline ends. The CDR3 runs to 15 residues. The germline CDR1 and CDR2 sequences are SGHNT and YENEEA. The DNA of the CDR3 is TGTGCCAGCAGCTTAACGGGGAGCCTTTACAATGAGCAGTTCTTC. It specifies CASSLTGSLYNEQFF.

V and J are TRBV7-6 and TRBJ2-7, with 7 bases that match TRBD1. V shed 3 bases and J 6 bases; nucleotides not matched to a gene: 5. The germline V gene has CDR1 SGHVS and CDR2 FNYEAQ. The CDR3 runs to 13 residues. CDR3 sequence reads: CASSLTGLGEQYF. DNA for the CDR3: TGTGCCAGCAGCTTGACAGGGTTGGGCGAGCAGTACTTC.